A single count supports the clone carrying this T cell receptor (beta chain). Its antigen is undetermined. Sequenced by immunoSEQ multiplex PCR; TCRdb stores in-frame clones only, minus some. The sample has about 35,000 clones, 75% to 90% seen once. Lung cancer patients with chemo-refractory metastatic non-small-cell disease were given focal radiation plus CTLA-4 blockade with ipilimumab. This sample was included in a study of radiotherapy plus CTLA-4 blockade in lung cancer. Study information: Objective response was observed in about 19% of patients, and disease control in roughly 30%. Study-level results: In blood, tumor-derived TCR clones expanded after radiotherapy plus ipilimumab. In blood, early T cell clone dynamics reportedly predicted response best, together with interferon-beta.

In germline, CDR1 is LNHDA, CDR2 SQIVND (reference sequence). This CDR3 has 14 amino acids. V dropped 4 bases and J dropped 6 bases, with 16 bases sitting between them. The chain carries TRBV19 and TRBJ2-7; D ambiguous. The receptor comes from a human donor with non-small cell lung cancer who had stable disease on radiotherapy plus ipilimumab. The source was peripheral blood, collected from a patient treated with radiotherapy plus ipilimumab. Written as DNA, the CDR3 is TGTGCCAGTAGTACCCAGGCTGGGCTGCCCGAGCAGTACTTC. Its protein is CASSTQAGLPEQYF.